The 31 T cell receptor beta chains below come from one sample, sequenced in a study of pediatric ulcerative colitis. Produced via immunoSEQ multiplex PCR; TCRdb's table is partial and in-frame only. The repertoire holds 15,000 to 20,000 clones, with approximately 80% as singletons. During colonoscopy, one to two rectal pinch biopsies were collected. The sequenced material came from gut tissue. The receptors were sampled from a boy aged 10-17 years who was a control in a study of pediatric ulcerative colitis.

V is TRBV2 and J is TRBJ2-3, with D perhaps TRBD2 (5 bases). This CDR3 has 14 residues. Trimming took 3 bases from V and 0 from J, leaving 7 bases between them. From germline, CDR1 is SNHLY and CDR2 FYNNEI. The CDR3: CASSDRTSTDTQYF. The CDR3 coding sequence is TGTGCCAGCAGTGACAGGACTAGCACAGATACGCAGTATTTT.

This chain uses TRBV7-2 with TRBJ1-5, with 9 positions matching TRBD1. This CDR3 is built from 16 residues. With 2 bases clipped from V and 1 base from J, the junction kept 3 bases outside the gene matches. Germline CDR1 is SGHTA and CDR2 is FQGNSA. CDR3 region: CASSLMDRGSNQPQHF. In nucleotides, the CDR3 is TGTGCCAGCAGCTTAATGGACAGGGGAAGCAATCAGCCCCAGCATTTT.

CDR3 sequence (DNA): TGTGCCAGCAGCACCACCTCTGGGGCCAACGTCCTGACTTTC. This codes for CASSTTSGANVLTF. V usage is TRBV11-3 and J usage is TRBJ2-6; D gene ambiguous. Germline CDR1 and CDR2: SGHNT and YENEEA. The ends were cut back, 5 bases at V and 0 bases at J, with 5 bases in the middle. This CDR3 is 14 amino acids long.

The rearrangement joins TRBV5-1 to TRBJ2-5; D unresolved. V lost 0 bases and J 0 bases, leaving 6 bases between the germline ends. The V gene's germline CDR1 is SGHRS and CDR2 YFSETQ. This CDR3 spans 14 amino acids. CDR3 nucleotide sequence: TGCGCCAGCAGCTTGGAAGGGAACCAAGAGACCCAGTACTTC. It codes for CASSLEGNQETQYF.

The genes are TRBV19 and TRBJ1-6; D is uncertain. The CDR3 runs to 14 residues. The V gene's germline CDR1 is LNHDA and CDR2 SQIVND (reference sequence). Trimming cost V 7 bases and J 0 bases, with 7 bases left between them. The CDR3 DNA sequence: TGTGCCAGTACCCGGGACTCCTATAATTCACCCCTCCACTTT. Amino acid sequence: CASTRDSYNSPLHF.

This sequence joins TRBV7-3 and TRBJ2-3; 7 nucleotides agree with TRBD2. V shed 5 bases, J shed 2 bases, and the junction held 4 bases outside the gene matches. There are 14 residues in the CDR3. Germline V gene sequence: CDR1 SGHTA, CDR2 FQGTGA. The CDR3 nucleotides read TGTGCCAGCAGCCAAGCGGGACCCACAGATACGCAGTATTTT. This gives the protein CASSQAGPTDTQYF.

This chain connects TRBV6-6 to TRBJ2-5; D is undetermined. The V gene lost 3 bases and the J gene lost 5 bases, with 10 bases spanning the gap. The CDR3 totals 13 residues. Looked up from germline, CDR1 is MNHNY and CDR2 is SVGAGI (reference sequence). CDR3 sequence reads: CASSYGRSETQYF. For the CDR3, the DNA is TGTGCCAGCAGTTATGGCCGGTCGGAGACCCAGTACTTC.

The chain uses TRBV6-4 and TRBJ2-2; D unresolved. This CDR3 spans 15 amino acids. V was cut by 8 bases and J by 4 bases, with 17 bases left in between. Germline lookup yields CDR1 MRHNA and CDR2 SNTAGT. The CDR3 DNA reads as TGTGCCAGCGTACATGATAGCAGCCCCACCGGGGAGCTGTTTTTT. Translation: CASVHDSSPTGELFF.

The chain joins TRBV23-1 to TRBJ1-1; D might be TRBD1 (6 bases). TRBV23-1 is an ORF, and what it does is uncertain. Trimming took off 4 bases at V and 2 bases at J, with 11 bases between the two ends. This CDR3 is built from 14 residues. The CDR3 spells CASSPQTGNTEAFF. For the CDR3, the DNA is TGCGCCAGCAGTCCACAGACAGGAAACACTGAAGCTTTCTTT.

Of note for this clone: The sample has other DNA sequences that encode this CDR3 too. The chain has TRBV20-1 and TRBJ1-2; unclear D gene. Germline V gives CDR1 DFQATT, CDR2 SNEGSKA (reference sequence). V was shortened by 3 bases and J by 4 bases, with 6 bases between the two germline ends. There are 11 residues in the CDR3. CDR3: CSARSSYGYTF. The CDR3 DNA is TGCAGTGCTAGGTCGTCCTATGGCTACACCTTC.

The chain couples TRBV2 to TRBJ2-7; TRBD1 is a possible D gene (6 bases). The V end lost 7 bases, the J end lost 5 bases, and 18 bases lay between the germline ends. The CDR3 has 14 amino acids. CDR1 and CDR2 from the germline V gene are SNHLY and FYNNEI. The CDR3 DNA sequence: TGTGCCAGCACTCAAGAGGGCAGGGACAACGAGCAGTACTTC. Translation gives CASTQEGRDNEQYF.

This clone was picked up one time. The chain carries TRBV6-1 and TRBJ2-1, with 9 bases fitting TRBD1. CDR1 and CDR2 (germline): MNHNS, SASEGT. The CDR3 sequence is 15 residues long. J was trimmed by 2 bases and V by 6 bases; bases with no gene match: 5. CDR3 nucleotide sequence: TGTGCCAGCAGGGGGACAGGGTCGGCCTACAATGAGCAGTTCTTC. Translating it yields CASRGTGSAYNEQFF.

This clone was counted a single time. The chain uses TRBV10-3 and TRBJ1-5; 7 bases match TRBD1. CDR3 length equals 16 residues. V dropped 10 bases and J dropped 9; count of bases not matched to a gene: 21. The germline gives CDR1 ENHRY, CDR2 SYGVKD. In DNA, the CDR3 is TGTGCCACCCAGGACAGGAAGGGGGGCAATGACGGGCCCCAGCATTTT. Its translation: CATQDRKGGNDGPQHF.

The chain is built from TRBV2 and TRBJ2-7, with 11 positions matching TRBD1. Unmatched junction bases numbered 7, after V lost 5 bases and J lost 4 bases. CDR3 length: 15 residues. Looked up from germline, CDR1 is SNHLY and CDR2 is FYNNEI. In nucleotides, the CDR3 is TGTGCCAGCAGTACCGGACAGGGGGCGTGGTACGAGCAGTACTTC. This gives the protein CASSTGQGAWYEQYF.

The chain carries TRBV28 and TRBJ2-4; 7 positions agree with TRBD2. Trimming at V came to 2 bases and at J to 5 bases, leaving 0 bases not matched to a gene. CDR1 is MDHEN, CDR2 SYDVKM, per germline. The CDR3 has 13 amino acids. The CDR3 spells CASSLTSENIQYF. DNA of the CDR3: TGTGCCAGCAGTTTAACTAGCGAAAACATTCAGTACTTC. The full variable domain, in which reference TRBV28 and TRBJ2-4 provide the parts outside the CDR3, is DVKVTQSSRYLVKRTGEKVFLECVQDMDHENMFWYRQDPGLGLRLIYFSYDVKMKEKGDIPEGYSVSREKKERFSLILESASTNQTSMYLCASSLTSENIQYFGAGTRLSVL.

The chain recombines TRBV7-8 with TRBJ1-4; D is uncertain. Germline values: CDR1 SGHVS, CDR2 FQNEAQ. The V and J ends lost 1 base and 7 bases respectively, with 19 bases between them. The CDR3 contains 17 residues. As DNA, the CDR3 is TGTGCCAGCAGCTTAGTTGCAGGCACAGCCCGATCTGAAAAACTGTTTTTT. Its protein is CASSLVAGTARSEKLFF.

The chain recombines TRBV30 with TRBJ1-1; TRBD1 agrees at 10 bases. In germline, CDR1 is GTSNPN, CDR2 SVGIG (reference sequence). Unmatched junction bases numbered 6, after V lost 8 bases and J lost 6 bases. The CDR3 runs 12 residues. The CDR3 DNA is TGTGCCGCCGGACAGGGGGACGCTGAAGCTTTCTTT. It specifies CAAGQGDAEAFF.

CDR3 residues: CASSFGTTVEDTEAFF. Written as DNA, the CDR3 is TGCGCCAGCAGCTTCGGGACCACGGTGGAGGACACTGAAGCTTTCTTT. J is TRBJ1-1 and V is TRBV5-1; D is perhaps TRBD1 (5 bases). CDR1 is SGHRS and CDR2 is YFSETQ in the germline V gene. V was trimmed by 2 bases and J by 3 bases, leaving 17 bases between them. This CDR3 contains 16 residues. Complete variable domain (other parts from reference TRBV5-1 and TRBJ1-1): KAGVTQTPRYLIKTRGQQVTLSCSPISGHRSVSWYQQTPGQGLQFLFEYFSETQRNKGNFPGRFSGRQFSNSRSEMNVSTLELGDSALYLCASSFGTTVEDTEAFFGQGTRLTVV.

The gene calls are TRBV7-9 and TRBJ2-3, with 8 bases that match TRBD1. CDR3 size: 15 residues. With 4 bases clipped from V and 9 bases from J, the junction kept 12 bases outside the gene matches. Germline CDR1 SEHNR, CDR2 FQNEAQ (reference sequence). The CDR3 reads CASSSGQGKERTQYF. The CDR3 DNA sequence: TGTGCCAGCAGCTCCGGACAGGGAAAGGAAAGAACGCAGTATTTT. Full variable domain (outside the CDR3, taken from reference TRBV7-9 and TRBJ2-3): DTGVSQNPRHKITKRGQNVTFRCDPISEHNRLYWYRQTLGQGPEFLTYFQNEAQLEKSRLLSDRFSAERPKGSFSTLEIQRTEQGDSAMYLCASSSGQGKERTQYFGPGTRLTVL.

The rearrangement links TRBV5-6 to TRBJ2-7, with 7 bases matching TRBD1. V trimming: 3 bases; J trimming: 4 bases; junction bases outside the gene matches: 10. The germline CDR1 and CDR2 sequences are SGHDT and YYEEEE. CDR3 length: 15 residues. The CDR3 spells CASSSRQGLRYEQYF. The CDR3 nucleotides are TGTGCCAGCAGCTCCCGACAGGGCCTCCGTTACGAGCAGTACTTC. The whole variable domain, filled in from reference TRBV5-6 and TRBJ2-7, reads DAGVTQSPTHLIKTRGQQVTLRCSPKSGHDTVSWYQQALGQGPQFIFQYYEEEERQRGNFPDRFSGHQFPNYSSELNVNALLLGDSALYLCASSSRQGLRYEQYFGPGTRLTVT.

About this clone itself: The same CDR3 can be traced to other DNA sequences in this sample. The chain employs TRBV6-4 and TRBJ2-3; TRBD2 matches at 8 bases. The CDR3 consists of 15 residues. After removal of 0 bases from V and 1 base from J, the junction contained 0 bases not matched to a gene. Germline V gene sequence: CDR1 MRHNA, CDR2 SNTAGT. Written as DNA, the CDR3 is TGTGCCAGCAGTGACTCTAGCGGGGGCACAGATACGCAGTATTTT. Amino acid sequence: CASSDSSGGTDTQYF.

J is TRBJ2-1 and V is TRBV5-1; 7 bases match TRBD1. V was clipped by 4 bases and J by 5 bases; unmatched bases: 3. CDR1 SGHRS and CDR2 YFSETQ come from the germline V gene. The CDR3 has 13 amino acids. The CDR3 bases are TGCGCCAGCAGCAACACAGGGGACAATGAGCAGTTCTTC. Encoded protein: CASSNTGDNEQFF. Using reference TRBV5-1 and TRBJ2-1 for the parts outside the CDR3, the full variable domain is KAGVTQTPRYLIKTRGQQVTLSCSPISGHRSVSWYQQTPGQGLQFLFEYFSETQRNKGNFPGRFSGRQFSNSRSEMNVSTLELGDSALYLCASSNTGDNEQFFGPGTRLTVL.

The chain is built from TRBV18 and TRBJ1-4, with D possibly matching TRBD1 (5 bases). V was shortened by 5 bases and J by 2 bases, with 15 bases between the two germline ends. This CDR3 is 16 amino acids long. From germline, CDR1 is KGHSH and CDR2 LQKENI. The CDR3 bases are TGTGCCAGCTCAGCGGACCGGGACGGTACTAATGAAAAACTGTTTTTT. Translating gives CASSADRDGTNEKLFF. Full variable domain (remainder filled in from reference TRBV18 and TRBJ1-4): NAGVMQNPRHLVRRRGQEARLRCSPMKGHSHVYWYRQLPEEGLKFMVYLQKENIIDESGMPKERFSAEFPKEGPSILRIQQVVRGDSAAYFCASSADRDGTNEKLFFGSGTQLSVL.

The chain is built from TRBV6-1 and TRBJ2-5; TRBD2 aligns across 9 bases. Germline assignment: CDR1 MNHNS and CDR2 SASEGT. The CDR3 has 15 amino acids. Losses at the gene ends were 7 bases for V and 7 bases for J; bases not matched to a gene: 13. The CDR3: CASTISGSGGRTQYF. The CDR3 DNA follows: TGTGCCAGCACCATTAGCGGGAGCGGGGGCAGGACCCAGTACTTC.

This clone is a singleton in its sample. V usage is TRBV5-1 and J usage is TRBJ2-5; TRBD2 matches 7 bases. V dropped 0 bases and J dropped 2; count of bases not matched to a gene: 7. Germline-derived CDR1 and CDR2 are SGHRS and YFSETQ. The CDR3 contains 16 residues. The CDR3 here is CASSLGLRESQETQYF. CDR3 nucleotides: TGCGCCAGCAGCTTGGGTCTGCGGGAGAGTCAAGAGACCCAGTACTTC.

CDR3 amino acids: CASSSSPGQGRPELFF. CDR3 nucleotides: TGTGCCAGCAGTTCCTCACCGGGACAGGGAAGGCCGGAGCTGTTTTTT. V gene TRBV28 combines with J gene TRBJ2-2; 9 nucleotides match TRBD1. CDR3 length: 16 residues. V trimming: 4 bases; J trimming: 10 bases; junction bases outside the gene matches: 13. The germline CDR1 and CDR2 sequences are MDHEN and SYDVKM.

This clone was observed a handful of times. Sequence at one end of the junction differs from germline and may be a read error. V and J are TRBV6-6 and TRBJ1-5, with D possibly TRBD1 on 5 matching bases. The V gene's germline CDR1 is MNHNY and CDR2 SVGAGI (reference sequence). The CDR3 consists of 16 residues. The CDR3 nucleotides are TGTGCCAGCAGTTACTCACCCAGACAGTCCAATCAACCCCAGCATTTT. Amino acids: CASSYSPRQSNQPQHF.

The chain carries TRBV7-2 and TRBJ1-5, with 7 nucleotides matching TRBD1. V was pared by 7 bases and J by 11 bases, with 17 bases of the junction left unmatched. Germline CDR1 SGHTA, CDR2 FQGNSA. The CDR3 loop spans 15 amino acids. CDR3 nucleotide sequence: TGTGCCAGCACCCAAGGTACAGGGGCAGGATCAGCCCAGCATTTT. Residues: CASTQGTGAGSAQHF.

The rearrangement links TRBV2 to TRBJ2-7; 7 nucleotides align to TRBD2. V lost 5 bases, J lost 7 bases, and 11 bases stayed unmatched. Germline values: CDR1 SNHLY, CDR2 FYNNEI. The CDR3 is 14 amino acids. The CDR3, as DNA: TGTGCCAGCAGTCCCCTTACGGGGGGAAGGGAGCAGTACTTC. The encoded protein is CASSPLTGGREQYF.

The J gene is TRBJ2-1, the V gene TRBV10-3; D might be TRBD2 (7 bases). CDR1 is ENHRY, CDR2 SYGVKD, per germline. Deletions cut 7 bases from V and 7 bases from J, with 20 bases between. CDR3 size: 15 residues. The CDR3 loop is CAITPGRGHGNEQFF. DNA for the CDR3: TGTGCCATCACCCCGGGGAGGGGACATGGGAATGAGCAGTTCTTC.

This clone was picked up a small number of times. The gene calls are TRBV9 and TRBJ2-4, with 7 bases matching TRBD1. V shed 8 bases, J shed 0 bases, and the junction held 8 bases outside the gene matches. CDR3 length: 15 residues. Germline assignment: CDR1 SGDLS and CDR2 YYNGEE. The CDR3: CASNRDRVAKNIQYF. CDR3 DNA sequence: TGTGCCAGTAACCGGGACAGAGTAGCCAAAAACATTCAGTACTTC.